The present TCR beta chain was sequenced within a study of cytomegalovirus exposure and HLA in healthy donors. A multiplex PCR was run with 60 Vbeta primers and 13 Jbeta primers. The repertoire was sequenced with immunoSEQ multiplex PCR; TCRdb's copy has only in-frame clones and lacks some. Of tens of thousands of clones detected, roughly 76% appear once; the ten largest clones hold over 1.5%. General study results and limits: Within a later analysis, the majority of CMV-associated TCR beta chains appeared HLA-restricted. With high specificity and sensitivity, the classifier reportedly diagnosed cytomegalovirus status. Across all donors, roughly uniform sequencing depth was an assumption of the presence/absence analyses.

With regard to this clone: No antigen is known for it.

Germline CDR1 SGDLS, CDR2 YYNGEE. With 1 base clipped from V and 3 bases from J, the junction kept 10 bases outside the gene matches. The CDR3 consists of 18 residues. The genes are TRBV9 and TRBJ2-5; TRBD2 matches 12 bases. The sequence came from a young woman in good health and CMV-seronegative. The sample comprised PBMCs. CDR3 sequence (DNA): TGTGCCAGCAGCGTAAGCCCCCCGACTAGCGGGAGTGAAGAGACCCAGTACTTC. Its protein product is CASSVSPPTSGSEETQYF.